Listed here is a single TCR beta chain. Which antigen it targets is not known. Nothing much larger sits one base from this clone, and base qualities are not available. Library preparation was by the immunoSEQ multiplex PCR assay. TCRdb provides this immuneACCESS table in a form limited to in-frame rearrangements. Some clones are lacking; in checked studies, under half of them reflect an unresolved V gene, and why the rest are absent is not known. Within this sample are about 54,000 clones, with 94% of them counted one time only. About 0.2% of the sample is held by the ten biggest clonotypes. The sample comes from a study of technical replicates of blood from a few donors (dated by TCRdb to about 2017). The sequence was obtained from a human donor in good health. The sample taken for sequencing was T cells isolated from PBMCs.

In nucleotide form, the sequence is TGTGCCAGCAGCTTCCAGAGGACTAGCCACGAGCAGTACTTC. The resulting protein is CASSFQRTSHEQYF. The V gene is TRBV5-4 and the J gene is TRBJ2-7; 8 junctional bases match TRBD2. From the cysteine through the phenylalanine, the CDR3 covers 14 amino acids. The only DNA kept is the CDR3, 42 bases in frame from the first base. Here V drops 2 bases and J drops 5 bases, and the junction holds 6 bases not matched to any gene. Per the germline V gene (reference sequence), SGHNT is the CDR1 and YYREEE is the CDR2.